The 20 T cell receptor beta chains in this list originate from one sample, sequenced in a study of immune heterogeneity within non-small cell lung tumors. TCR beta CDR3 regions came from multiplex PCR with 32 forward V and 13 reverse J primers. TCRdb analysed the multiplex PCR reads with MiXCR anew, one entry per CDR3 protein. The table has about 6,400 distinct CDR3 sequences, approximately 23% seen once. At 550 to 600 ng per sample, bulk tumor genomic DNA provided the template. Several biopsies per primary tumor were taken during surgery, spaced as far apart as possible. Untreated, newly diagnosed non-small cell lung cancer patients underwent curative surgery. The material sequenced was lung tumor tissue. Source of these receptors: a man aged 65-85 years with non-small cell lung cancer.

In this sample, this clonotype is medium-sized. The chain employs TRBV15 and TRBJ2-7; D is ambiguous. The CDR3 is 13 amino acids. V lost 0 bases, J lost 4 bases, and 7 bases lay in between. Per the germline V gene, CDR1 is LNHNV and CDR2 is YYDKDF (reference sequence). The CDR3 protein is CATSRDLGYEQYF. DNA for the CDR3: TGTGCCACCAGCAGAGATCTGGGGTACGAGCAGTACTTC.

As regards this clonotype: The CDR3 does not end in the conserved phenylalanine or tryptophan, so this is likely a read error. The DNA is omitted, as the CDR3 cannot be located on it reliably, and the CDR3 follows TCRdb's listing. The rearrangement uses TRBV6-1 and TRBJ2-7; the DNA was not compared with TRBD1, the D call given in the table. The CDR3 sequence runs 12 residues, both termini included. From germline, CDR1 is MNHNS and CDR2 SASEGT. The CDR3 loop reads CASSTGMGQPAC.

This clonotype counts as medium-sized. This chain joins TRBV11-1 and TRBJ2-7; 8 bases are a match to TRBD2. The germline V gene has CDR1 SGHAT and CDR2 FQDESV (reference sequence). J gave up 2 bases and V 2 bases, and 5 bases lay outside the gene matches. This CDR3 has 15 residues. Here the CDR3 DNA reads TGTGCCAGCAGCTTATCGGCGGGAGGAGCCTACGAGCAGTACTTC. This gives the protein CASSLSAGGAYEQYF.

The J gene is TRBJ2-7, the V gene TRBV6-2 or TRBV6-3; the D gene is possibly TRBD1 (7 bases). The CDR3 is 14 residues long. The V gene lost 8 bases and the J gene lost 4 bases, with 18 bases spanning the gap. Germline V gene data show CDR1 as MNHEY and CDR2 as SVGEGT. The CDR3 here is CASSRGGTAYEQYF. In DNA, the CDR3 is TGTGCCAGCTCTCGGGGCGGGACAGCTTACGAGCAGTACTTC.

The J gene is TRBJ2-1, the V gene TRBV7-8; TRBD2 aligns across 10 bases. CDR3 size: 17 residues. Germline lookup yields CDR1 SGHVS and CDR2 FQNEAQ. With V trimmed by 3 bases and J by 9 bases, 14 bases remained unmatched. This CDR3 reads CASSFGGVASGRGEQFF. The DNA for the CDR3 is TGTGCCAGCAGCTTCGGGGGGGTAGCTAGCGGGAGAGGTGAGCAGTTCTTC.

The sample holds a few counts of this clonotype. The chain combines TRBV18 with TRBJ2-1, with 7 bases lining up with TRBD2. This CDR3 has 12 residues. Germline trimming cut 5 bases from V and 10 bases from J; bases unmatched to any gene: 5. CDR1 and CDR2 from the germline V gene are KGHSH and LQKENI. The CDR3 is CASSGGAGEQFF. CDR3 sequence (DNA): TGTGCCAGCTCAGGGGGAGCGGGAGAGCAGTTCTTC.

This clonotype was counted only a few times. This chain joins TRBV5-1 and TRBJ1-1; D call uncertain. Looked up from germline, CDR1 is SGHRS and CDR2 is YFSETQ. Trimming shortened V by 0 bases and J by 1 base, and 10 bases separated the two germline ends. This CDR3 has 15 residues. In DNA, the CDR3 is TGCGCCAGCAGCTTGGACGGAGGAGAGAACACTGAAGCTTTCTTT. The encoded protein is CASSLDGGENTEAFF.

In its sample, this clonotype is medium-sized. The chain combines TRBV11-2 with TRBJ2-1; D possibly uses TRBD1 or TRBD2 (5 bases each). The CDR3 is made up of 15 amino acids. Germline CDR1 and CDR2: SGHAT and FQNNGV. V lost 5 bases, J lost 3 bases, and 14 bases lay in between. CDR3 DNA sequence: TGTGCCAGCAGCCGAGGGGCTAGTATCTACAATGAGCAGTTCTTC. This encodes CASSRGASIYNEQFF.

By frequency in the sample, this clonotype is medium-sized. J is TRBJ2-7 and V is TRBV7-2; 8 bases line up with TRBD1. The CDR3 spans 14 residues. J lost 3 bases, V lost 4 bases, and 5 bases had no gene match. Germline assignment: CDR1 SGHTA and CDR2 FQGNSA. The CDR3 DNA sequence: TGTGCCAGCAGCTCCAGGGGGCTCAACTACGAGCAGTACTTC. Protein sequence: CASSSRGLNYEQYF.

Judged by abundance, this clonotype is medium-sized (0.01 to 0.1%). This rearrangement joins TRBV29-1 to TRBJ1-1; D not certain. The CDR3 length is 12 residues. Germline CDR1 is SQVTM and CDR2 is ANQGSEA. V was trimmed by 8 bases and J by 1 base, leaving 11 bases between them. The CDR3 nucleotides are TGCAGCTCCTACTCGGGGAACACTGAAGCTTTCTTT. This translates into CSSYSGNTEAFF.

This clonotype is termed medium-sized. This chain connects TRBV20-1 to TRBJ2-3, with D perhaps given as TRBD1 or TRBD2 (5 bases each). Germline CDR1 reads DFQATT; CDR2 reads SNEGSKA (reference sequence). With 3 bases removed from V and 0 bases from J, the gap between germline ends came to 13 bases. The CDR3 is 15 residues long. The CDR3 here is CSASTRGASTDTQYF. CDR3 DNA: TGCAGTGCTAGTACCCGAGGGGCTAGCACAGATACGCAGTATTTT.

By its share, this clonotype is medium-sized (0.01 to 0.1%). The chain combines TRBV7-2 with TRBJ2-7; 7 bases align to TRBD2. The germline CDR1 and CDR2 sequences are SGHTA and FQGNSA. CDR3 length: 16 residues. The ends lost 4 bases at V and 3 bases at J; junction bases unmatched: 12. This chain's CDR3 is CASSSSGGTGIYEQYF. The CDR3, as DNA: TGTGCCAGCAGCTCCTCCGGGGGGACTGGAATCTACGAGCAGTACTTC.

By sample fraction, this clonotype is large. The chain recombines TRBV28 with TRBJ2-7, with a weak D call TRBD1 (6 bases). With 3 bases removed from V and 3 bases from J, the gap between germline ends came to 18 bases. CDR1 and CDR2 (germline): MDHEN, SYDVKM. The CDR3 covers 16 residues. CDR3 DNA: TGTGCCAGCAGTTTTCGAGGGGGAGACAGCTACTACGAGCAGTACTTC. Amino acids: CASSFRGGDSYYEQYF.

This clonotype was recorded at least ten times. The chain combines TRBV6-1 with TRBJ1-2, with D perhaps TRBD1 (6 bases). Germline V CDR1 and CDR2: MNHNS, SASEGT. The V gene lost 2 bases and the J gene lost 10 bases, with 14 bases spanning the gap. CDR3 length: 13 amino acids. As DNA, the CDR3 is TGTGCCAGCAGTGAAACGGGACACCGTGACTACACCTTC. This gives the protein CASSETGHRDYTF.

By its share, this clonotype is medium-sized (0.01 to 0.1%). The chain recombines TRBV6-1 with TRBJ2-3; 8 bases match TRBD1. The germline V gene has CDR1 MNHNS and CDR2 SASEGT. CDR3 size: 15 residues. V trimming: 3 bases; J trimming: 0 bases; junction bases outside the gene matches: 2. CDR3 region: CASSDRDRSTDTQYF. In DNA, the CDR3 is TGTGCCAGCAGTGATAGGGACAGGAGCACAGATACGCAGTATTTT.

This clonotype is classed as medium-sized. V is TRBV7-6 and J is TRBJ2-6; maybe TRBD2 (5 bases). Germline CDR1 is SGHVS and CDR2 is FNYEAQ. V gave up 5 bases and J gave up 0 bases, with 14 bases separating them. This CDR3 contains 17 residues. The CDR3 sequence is CASSQLTGSSGANVLTF. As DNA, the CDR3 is TGTGCCAGCAGCCAATTAACGGGAAGCTCTGGGGCCAACGTCCTGACTTTC.

CDR3 region: CASSFPGTETYNEQFF. Here the CDR3 DNA reads TGTGCCAGCAGTTTCCCCGGGACAGAAACCTACAATGAGCAGTTCTTC. The gene calls are TRBV27 and TRBJ2-1; 7 nucleotides align to TRBD1. Germline CDR1 reads MNHEY; CDR2 reads SMNVEV (reference sequence). This CDR3 is 16 amino acids long. V trimming: 3 bases; J trimming: 2 bases; junction bases outside the gene matches: 7.

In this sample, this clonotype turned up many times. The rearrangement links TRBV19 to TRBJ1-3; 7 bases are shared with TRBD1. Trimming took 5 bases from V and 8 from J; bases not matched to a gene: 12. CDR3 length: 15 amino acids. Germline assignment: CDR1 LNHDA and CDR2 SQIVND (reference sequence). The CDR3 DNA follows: TGTGCCAGTAGTCCGGGCAGGGGGTGGGGGTACACCATATATTTT. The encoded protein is CASSPGRGWGYTIYF.

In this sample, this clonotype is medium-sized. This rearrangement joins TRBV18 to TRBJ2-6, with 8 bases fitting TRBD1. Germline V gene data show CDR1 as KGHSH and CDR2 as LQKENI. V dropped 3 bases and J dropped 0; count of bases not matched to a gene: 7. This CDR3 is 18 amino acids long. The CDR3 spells CASSPLGTGISGANVLTF. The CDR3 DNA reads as TGTGCCAGCTCACCTCTCGGGACAGGTATCTCTGGGGCCAACGTCCTGACTTTC.

The DNA for the CDR3 is TGCAGCGTTGATATGGGGCGCACTGAAGCTTTCTTT. Protein product: CSVDMGRTEAFF. The V and J genes are TRBV29-1 and TRBJ1-1, with a weak D call TRBD1 (5 bases). The CDR3 runs to 12 residues. V shed 3 bases and J shed 4 bases, with 9 bases lying between them. Germline V gene sequence: CDR1 SQVTM, CDR2 ANQGSEA.